The 21 T cell receptor beta chains below were found in one sample sequenced in a study of T cell repertoires in aging, cancer and after chemotherapy. The template was genomic DNA from peripheral blood, not RNA. TRB rearrangements spanning V, D and J were amplified using mixed TRB-A/B primers. TCRdb reprocessed the multiplex PCR reads via MiXCR and lists one record per CDR3 protein. This table holds approximately 2,300 distinct CDR3 sequences, more than 25% found once. Specimen: blood. Receptors originate from a human donor with a solid tumor.

This sequence joins TRBV7-9 and TRBJ2-3, with 9 bases fitting TRBD2. The length of the CDR3 is 18 residues. Germline loops: CDR1 SEHNR, CDR2 FQNEAQ (reference sequence). V dropped 6 bases and J dropped 1; count of bases not matched to a gene: 14. The CDR3 coding sequence is TGTGCCAGCAGAAGCCTACCGGGAGTAGCGGGGGGCACAGATACGCAGTATTTT. It is translated as CASRSLPGVAGGTDTQYF.

This clonotype turned up a few times. CDR3 nucleotides: TGTGCCAGTAGCCCGCTGGACAGGGGTAGGAATGAGCAGTTCTTC. This translates into CASSPLDRGRNEQFF. The rearrangement joins TRBV19 to TRBJ2-1; 9 bases agree with TRBD1. V was clipped by 6 bases and J by 7 bases; unmatched bases: 10. In germline, CDR1 is LNHDA, CDR2 SQIVND (reference sequence). This CDR3 spans 15 amino acids.

This clonotype is labeled as medium-sized. The rearrangement uses TRBV19 and TRBJ2-3; the D gene could be TRBD1 or TRBD2 (6 bases each). The V gene's germline CDR1 is LNHDA and CDR2 SQIVND (reference sequence). The CDR3 is 14 residues long. V was shortened by 5 bases and J by 1 base, with 10 bases between the two germline ends. Written as DNA, the CDR3 is TGTGCCAGTAGTGGGGGGCTGGGCACAGATACGCAGTATTTT. Translation: CASSGGLGTDTQYF.

J is TRBJ2-7 and V is TRBV6-1; 10 bases match TRBD1. Per germline, CDR1 MNHNS and CDR2 SASEGT. V lost 1 base, J lost 6 bases, and 3 bases stayed unmatched. The CDR3 length is 14 residues. The CDR3 is CASSEDRTGGEQYF. For the CDR3, the DNA is TGTGCCAGCAGTGAAGACAGGACAGGGGGCGAGCAGTACTTC.

A few counts support this clonotype. The rearrangement joins TRBV20-1 to TRBJ2-7; D is perhaps TRBD2 (6 bases). Germline V gives CDR1 DFQATT, CDR2 SNEGSKA (reference sequence). V dropped 0 bases and J dropped 1 base, with 13 bases sitting between them. The CDR3 is made up of 15 amino acids. DNA for the CDR3: TGCAGTGCTAGAGAAGGGAGCGGGCTTTCCTACGAGCAGTACTTC. Protein product: CSAREGSGLSYEQYF.

This clonotype is termed medium-sized. The CDR3 nucleotides read TGTGCCACCTCCAGGTCGTCGTCGCAGGTTGGGGCTCAGCCCCAGCATTTT. Translated, it gives CATSRSSSQVGAQPQHF. J is TRBJ1-5 and V is TRBV15, with TRBD1 as a possible D gene (5 bases). The V and J ends lost 8 bases and 6 bases respectively, with 26 bases between them. Per germline, CDR1 LNHNV and CDR2 YYDKDF (reference sequence). The CDR3 sequence is 17 residues long.

The chain joins TRBV5-5 to TRBJ1-1, with D tentatively TRBD1 (5 bases). Germline-derived CDR1 and CDR2 are SGHKS and YYEKEE (reference sequence). The CDR3 runs 15 residues. V lost 2 bases to trimming and J lost 9 bases, with 20 bases between them. Here the CDR3 reads CASSLDGTGMGKAFF. In DNA form, the CDR3 reads TGTGCCAGCAGCTTAGACGGGACCGGTATGGGGAAAGCTTTCTTT.

The rearrangement uses TRBV14 and TRBJ1-2, with TRBD1 matching 9 bases. The CDR3 contains 16 residues. Per germline, CDR1 SGHDN and CDR2 FVKESK. V shed 0 bases and J 13 bases; nucleotides not matched to a gene: 15. The CDR3 here is CASSQEGLGQGGSGTF. The CDR3 DNA sequence: TGTGCCAGCAGCCAAGAAGGGCTGGGACAGGGAGGTTCTGGCACCTTC.

A note on this clonotype: A read error may explain this, as a much larger clone is one base away. This chain links TRBV5-6 with TRBJ2-2; perhaps TRBD2 as D (5 bases). V lost 3 bases and J 3 bases, leaving 15 bases between the germline ends. CDR1 is SGHDT and CDR2 is YYEEEE in the germline V gene. This CDR3 has 16 residues. The CDR3 region is CASSSLIEGYTGELFF. Here the CDR3 DNA reads TGTGCCAGCAGCTCGTTAATTGAGGGTTACACCGGGGAGCTGTTTTTT. The whole variable domain, remainder taken from reference TRBV5-6 and TRBJ2-2, is DAGVTQSPTHLIKTRGQQVTLRCSPKSGHDTVSWYQQALGQGPQFIFQYYEEEERQRGNFPDRFSGHQFPNYSSELNVNALLLGDSALYLCASSSLIEGYTGELFFGEGSRLTVL.

In its sample, this clonotype is large (0.1 to 1%). This rearrangement joins TRBV6-1 to TRBJ2-3; 11 positions match TRBD1. Germline values: CDR1 MNHNS, CDR2 SASEGT. The CDR3 loop spans 14 amino acids. After removal of 7 bases from V and 3 bases from J, the junction contained 3 bases not matched to a gene. CDR3 protein: CASMDRGRTDTQYF. In DNA form, the CDR3 reads TGTGCCAGCATGGACAGGGGGCGTACAGATACGCAGTATTTT.

The table lists this clonotype with a few counts. This chain connects TRBV12-3 or TRBV12-4 to TRBJ1-1; 11 positions match TRBD1. V trimming: 7 bases; J trimming: 11 bases; junction bases outside the gene matches: 9. The CDR3 length is 13 residues. The CDR3, as DNA: TGTGCCAGCAAACCGGGACAGGGGGTACGTGCTTTCTTT. It yields the protein CASKPGQGVRAFF.

J is TRBJ2-2 and V is TRBV28; tentatively, D is TRBD1 (6 bases). The CDR3 consists of 13 residues. Trimming pared 6 bases from V and 6 bases from J, leaving 11 bases between. The germline V gene encodes CDR1 MDHEN and CDR2 SYDVKM. The CDR3: CASRLGGSGELFF. Here the CDR3 DNA reads TGTGCCAGCAGACTAGGGGGATCCGGGGAGCTGTTTTTT.

By frequency in the sample, this clonotype is medium-sized. This chain joins TRBV15 and TRBJ2-7; D possibly uses TRBD1 or TRBD2 (5 bases each). Germline CDR1 reads LNHNV; CDR2 reads YYDKDF (reference sequence). The CDR3 sequence is 15 residues long. V gave up 4 bases and J gave up 4 bases, with 17 bases separating them. CDR3 sequence (DNA): TGTGCCACCAGCACGACTTTGGGGGAAGGGTACGAGCAGTACTTC. Translated: CATSTTLGEGYEQYF.

In DNA, the CDR3 is TGTGCCAGCAGCCGCGGACTAGCGGACACCGGGGAGCTGTTTTTT. Amino acid sequence: CASSRGLADTGELFF. The rearrangement uses TRBV7-2 and TRBJ2-2, with 10 bases aligning to TRBD2. There are 15 residues in the CDR3. Per the germline V gene, CDR1 is SGHTA and CDR2 is FQGNSA. V was pared by 5 bases and J by 3 bases, with 3 bases of the junction left unmatched. Full variable domain (outside the CDR3, taken from reference TRBV7-2 and TRBJ2-2): GAGVSQSPSNKVTEKGKDVELRCDPISGHTALYWYRQSLGQGLEFLIYFQGNSAPDKSGLPSDRFSAERTGGSVSTLTIQRTQQEDSAVYLCASSRGLADTGELFFGEGSRLTVL.

The rearrangement joins TRBV11-2 to TRBJ2-7, with TRBD2 identical over 15 bases. There are 15 residues in the CDR3. CDR1 is SGHAT, CDR2 FQNNGV, per germline. J lost 7 bases, V lost 5 bases, and 6 bases had no gene match. CDR3 nucleotides: TGTGCCAGCAGCCAAACGGGACTAGCGGGAGGTGAGCAGTACTTC. Amino acids: CASSQTGLAGGEQYF.

Notes on this clonotype: The junction and the germline gene differ at one end; a read error may be behind it. The genes are TRBV5-4 and TRBJ2-5; 13 bases align to TRBD2. The CDR3 has 16 amino acids. Germline V gene sequence: CDR1 SGHNT, CDR2 YYREEE (reference sequence). The CDR3 DNA sequence: TGTGCCAGCAGCTTCCCGACTAGCGGGGGGCAACAGACCCAGAACTTC. Its translation: CASSFPTSGGQQTQNF.

The chain recombines TRBV12-3 or TRBV12-4 with TRBJ1-1; 9 bases are a match to TRBD1. The CDR3 length is 16 residues. V lost 6 bases, J lost 1 base, and 9 bases stayed unmatched. In DNA form, the CDR3 reads TGTGCCAGCAGGGATACAGGGGGCTCGGCGAACACTGAAGCTTTCTTT. Translation: CASRDTGGSANTEAFF.

This clonotype appeared a few times. The V gene is TRBV18, the J gene TRBJ2-7; tentatively, D is TRBD1 (6 bases). The CDR3 is made up of 16 amino acids. V was trimmed by 4 bases and J by 2 bases, leaving 18 bases between them. The germline gives CDR1 KGHSH, CDR2 LQKENI. CDR3 sequence (DNA): TGTGCCAGCTCACAAAAACAGGGAGCTCCTCCCTACGAGCAGTACTTC. Its protein is CASSQKQGAPPYEQYF.

By share, this clonotype ranks as medium-sized. The rearrangement links TRBV12-3 or TRBV12-4 to TRBJ2-7; possible D gene TRBD1, 5 bases. The V end was cut by 3 bases, the J end by 4 bases, with 19 bases between. The CDR3 consists of 16 residues. The CDR3, as DNA: TGTGCCAGCAGTTTGAGCCCGGTCCAGGGTTCGTACGAGCAGTACTTC. Translating gives CASSLSPVQGSYEQYF.

The chain couples TRBV7-9 to TRBJ1-1; TRBD1 matches 7 bases. The germline CDR1 and CDR2 sequences are SEHNR and FQNEAQ (reference sequence). The CDR3 loop spans 14 amino acids. Trimming took 1 base from V and 10 from J; bases not matched to a gene: 9. The CDR3 DNA reads as TGTGCCAGCAGCTTAGGAGGGGGCGCGGGTACAGCTTTCTTT. Translated: CASSLGGGAGTAFF.

This chain links TRBV6-6 with TRBJ2-7; 8 bases fit TRBD2. Germline V lookup: CDR1 MNHNY, CDR2 SVGAGI (reference sequence). Trimming removed 2 bases from V and 3 bases from J; junction bases left unmatched: 18. This CDR3 has 19 amino acids. This CDR3 reads CASSYLGLARGTQGYEQYF. CDR3 bases: TGTGCCAGCAGTTACCTTGGACTAGCAAGAGGAACGCAAGGCTACGAGCAGTACTTC.